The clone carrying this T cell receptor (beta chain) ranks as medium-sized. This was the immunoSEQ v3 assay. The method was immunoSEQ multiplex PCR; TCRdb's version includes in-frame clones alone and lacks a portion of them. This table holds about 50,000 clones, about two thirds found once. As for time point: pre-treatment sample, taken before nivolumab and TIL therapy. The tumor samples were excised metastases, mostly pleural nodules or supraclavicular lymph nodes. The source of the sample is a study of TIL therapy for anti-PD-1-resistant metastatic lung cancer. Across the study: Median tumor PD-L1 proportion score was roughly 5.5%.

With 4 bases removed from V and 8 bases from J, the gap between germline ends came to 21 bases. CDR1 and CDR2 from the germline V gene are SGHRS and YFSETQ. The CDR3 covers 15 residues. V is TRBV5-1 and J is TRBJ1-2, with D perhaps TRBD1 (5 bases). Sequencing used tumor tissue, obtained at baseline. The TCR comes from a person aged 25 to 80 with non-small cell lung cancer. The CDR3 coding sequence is TGCGCCAGCAGCCTGGGGACGGCCTCGGTCGAGGGCTACACCTTC. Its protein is CASSLGTASVEGYTF.